This T cell receptor (beta chain) comes out of a study of cytomegalovirus exposure and HLA in healthy donors (dated 2017 in TCRdb). General notes on the study: In an earlier analysis of fewer than 750 of the donors, 276 Gb of sequence data and approximately 100 million unique TCR beta sequences from 150 million to 200 million T cells were reported. Roughly 300 gigabases of sequencing data and around 90 million unique TCR sequences made up an early release that covered fewer than 650 HLA-typed donors. Among the roughly 410 genotyped donors, approximately 77% belonged to the genetic ancestry cluster associated with self-reported Caucasian donors. The study was designed to test whether signatures of past pathogen exposure could be identified by cataloging public T cell receptors. Using immunosequencing, the study profiled T cell repertoires from around 680 subjects and related those repertoires to cytomegalovirus serostatus. In addition to the first cohort of roughly 700 subjects, a separate validation cohort of 120 different subjects was used. High-throughput TCR immunosequencing, statistical association of individual TCRs with disease status, and machine learning were combined to predict cytomegalovirus infection status. To study patterns of TCR occurrence, a later analysis re-analyzed previously published TCR beta repertoires from around 660 donors and added high-resolution HLA genotyping. Rather than drawing on any new phenotypic data, the later analysis identified candidate immune exposures from TCR beta sequences and the way those sequences occurred across donors. To decide whether each TCR beta V gene segment behaved as functional or pseudogenic, an earlier analysis of approximately 620 of the donors relied on high-throughput TCR beta sequencing. Alongside the repertoire data, information on donor age, sex, ethnicity and CMV serostatus was compiled. Genome-wide SNP genotypes for about three fifths of the roughly 670 donors were used in a later genetic analysis, which treated that subset as a discovery cohort. All discovery cohort repertoires had been generated on a single sequencing platform. HLA typing included class I and class II loci at four-digit resolution. The number of typed donors differed by locus: about 620-630 for A, B, C, DRB1 and DQB1; approximately 520 for DQA1; some 590 for DPA1; and approximately 450 for DPB1. A few DR-DQ haplotypes were treated as single units for association and clustering because of strong linkage in the cohort. Among around 400 genotyped donors of the cohort, an average of around 240,000 unique TCR beta nucleotide sequences were sequenced per donor, roughly 20% of them non-productive.

In total, just over 650 healthy bone marrow donors made up the cohort. At the time of sampling, every cohort member was nominally healthy, though immune exposures that went unrecorded were likely present. The donor was CMV seropositive and was included in the group of around 300 seropositive cohort members. A peripheral blood sample was collected from each donor, and TCR beta sequencing was performed on peripheral blood mononuclear cells. The Qiagen DNeasy Blood Extraction Kit was used to extract genomic DNA from the blood cell samples. General conclusions and limits of the study: According to a later analysis, parvovirus B19, influenza, CMV and Epstein-Barr virus appeared linked to several top co-occurrence clusters. In vitro tests confirmed that a few of the cytomegalovirus-associated TCR beta chains recognize cytomegalovirus antigens. In the study, some 160 TCR beta chains were listed as associated with cytomegalovirus. HLA typing was unavailable for some donors at each locus, so association tests used only the typed subset. A later analysis found that TCR association rates varied across HLA loci, with DRB1 alleles showing the most associated TCRs and HLA-C alleles the fewest. A later analysis found that HLA-associated TCR beta chains were more clonally expanded and had lower generation probabilities than equally common non-associated chains. A further reported finding was that TCR beta sequences accurately predicted the HLA-A and HLA-B alleles for most subjects in the first cohort. Some IMGT-functional V segments, including TRBV6-2 and TRBV6-3, could not be distinguished by the 87-base-pair reads and were therefore excluded. Correlated functional status among segregating V segments might reflect linkage disequilibrium, but an unknown experimental factor could not be ruled out. The sequencing pipeline was judged likely to have produced a cluster of highly shared sequence variants as a technical artifact. The classifier was reported to diagnose cytomegalovirus status with high specificity and sensitivity in both the original and validation cohorts. It was suggested by the authors that the approach could potentially be generalized to other disease states and immunological phenotypes. Across donors, most TCR sequences were observed very rarely, whereas some public TCRs were present in many individuals. An earlier analysis of around 500 of the donors showed that most TCR beta V segments appeared in productive rearrangements either about 87% or about 30% of the time, which broadly matched IMGT annotations. In a later genetic analysis, a missense DCLRE1C variant was associated with V-gene and J-gene trimming of TCR beta chains, and the association was replicated in an independent cohort. Because counts were too low, more than 15 rarely observed V segments, including chromosome 9 orphons, were left out of the earlier analysis of roughly 600 of the donors. Roughly uniform sequencing depth across donors was assumed in presence/absence analyses, although this assumption may not hold. Compared with the roughly 670-donor mean, donors in an Asian-associated ancestry cluster had fewer N-insertions in productive TCRs, according to a later genetic analysis. The only immune exposure information available for the cohort was CMV serostatus. In a later analysis, some 18,000 TCR beta sequences were associated with specific HLA alleles at a false discovery rate of 0.05. Strong co-occurrence of HLA alleles, especially DR and DQ, made assigning TCR associations to individual alleles difficult. This cohort had only TCR beta chains sequenced, and the lack of alpha or paired-chain data limited which features could be detected. According to a later analysis, most CMV-associated TCR beta chains appeared to be HLA-restricted, and the HLA associations seemed to be driven largely by CMV exposure.

The cysteine opens and the phenylalanine closes a CDR3 of 15 amino acids. The kept DNA is CDR3 alone, 45 bases in frame from the first base. According to the germline V gene, CDR1 reads MNHEY and CDR2 reads SVGAGI. V is cut by 2 bases and J by 0 bases, and the space between the germline ends is 10 bases. Library method: the immunoSEQ multiplex PCR assay. The multiplex PCR relied on a mix of 60 forward primers for TCR Vbeta segments and 13 reverse primers for TCR Jbeta segments. A multiplex PCR assay on genomic DNA amplified the CDR3 region of rearranged TCR beta genes. The amplified TCR beta libraries were sequenced on the Illumina HiSeq System as 87-base-pair reads. The study's processing was this. A later analysis tallied 75 million to 85 million unique TCR beta chains across the 666 repertoires, and approximately 9.9 million of those chains were shared by two or more donors. Raw reads were error-corrected and collapsed into unique sequences by a nearest-neighbor algorithm in which closely related sequences were merged to remove PCR and sequencing errors. V, D and J gene segments were assigned by aligning CDR3 sequences to IMGT reference sequences. For a sequence to be retained, at least a six-nucleotide match to both a V gene segment and a J gene segment was required. Rearrangements were called productive when the CDR3 lacked stop codons and stayed in frame with V and J; all others were non-productive. Following IMGT convention, CDR3 was defined as the stretch from the second conserved V-encoded cysteine up to the conserved J-encoded phenylalanine. The earlier analysis of 587 of the donors excluded any sequence lacking an unambiguous match to a single V gene segment. An earlier analysis of 550 to 650 of the donors classified V segments as functional when productive rearrangements were above 56.7% and as segregating when the standard deviation between donors was above 5%. A statistical classification framework was developed to diagnose cytomegalovirus status using the catalog of TCR beta chain sequences. V and J gene assignment, in a later analysis, came from comparing TCR nucleotide sequences with IMGT/GENE-DB human TR gene sequences. A later analysis assigned CDR3 sequences and most-parsimonious VDJ recombination scenarios with the TCRdist pipeline. In a later analysis, each TCR beta chain was defined by its CDR3 amino acid sequence together with its V-gene family, and reads lacking a unique V-gene family were excluded. In a later analysis, several hundred highly shared, low-generation-probability nucleotide sequences were removed to address suspected cross-contamination and a sequencing artifact. In a later analysis, a clonal expansion index for each public chain was calculated from normalized within-repertoire ranks of inferred template counts. In a later analysis, generation probabilities were computed with a VDJ recombination model fitted to out-of-frame rearrangements, and the resulting probabilities were checked against IGoR. In a later analysis, hypergeometric tests were used to score TCR-TCR, TCR-HLA and TCR-CMV co-occurrence, with a repertoire-size bias correction applied to TCR pairs. False discovery rates were estimated in a later analysis by permuting HLA or CMV assignments 20 times. In a later analysis, co-occurring TCRs were grouped using DBSCAN, and TCRdist sequence similarity was added for clustering within HLA-allele-positive subsets. For co-occurrence clustering, repertoires with fewer than 30,000 or more than 120,000 public chains were excluded, along with about five repertoires with anomalous nucleotide sharing. The source is immuneACCESS, and TCRdb retained only in-frame sequences with V and J called. Part of the clones is not carried over; for the studies checked, unresolved V genes explain less than half of this, and the remainder is unexplained. V and J calls and clone size are those listed in that table; D and trimming were worked out from the DNA. The sample records roughly 160,000 clones, about four fifths of which are singletons. Roughly 8% of the sample goes to the ten largest clones.

This clone was observed a few times. Its antigen remains unidentified. Per-base qualities were not stored, and no clone one base away is much larger. The receptor was derived from a male donor in good health and CMV-seropositive. The sequence links TRBV6-5 to TRBJ1-2; the D gene is perhaps TRBD1, on 5 matching bases. The sequencing input was PBMCs. Here the CDR3 is given as CASSYVQASNYGYTF. The nucleotide sequence is TGTGCCAGCAGTTACGTACAGGCGTCTAACTATGGCTACACCTTC.